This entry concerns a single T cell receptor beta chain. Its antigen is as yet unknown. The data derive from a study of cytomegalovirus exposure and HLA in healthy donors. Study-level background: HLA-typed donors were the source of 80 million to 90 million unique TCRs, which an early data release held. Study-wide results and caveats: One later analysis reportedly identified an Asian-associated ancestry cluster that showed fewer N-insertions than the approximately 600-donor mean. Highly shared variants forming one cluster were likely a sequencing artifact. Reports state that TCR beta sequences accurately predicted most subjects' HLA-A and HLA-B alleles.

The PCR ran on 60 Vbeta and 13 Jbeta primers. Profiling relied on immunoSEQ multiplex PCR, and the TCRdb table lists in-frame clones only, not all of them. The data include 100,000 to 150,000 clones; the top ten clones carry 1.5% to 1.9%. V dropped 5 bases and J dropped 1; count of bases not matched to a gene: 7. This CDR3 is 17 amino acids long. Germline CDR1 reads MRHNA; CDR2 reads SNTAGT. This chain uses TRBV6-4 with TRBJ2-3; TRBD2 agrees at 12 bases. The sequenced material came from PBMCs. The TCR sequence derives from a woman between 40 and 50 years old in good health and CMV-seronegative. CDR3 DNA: TGTGCCAGCAGTTCGGGACTAGCGGGTCTTGGCACAGATACGCAGTATTTT. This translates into CASSSGLAGLGTDTQYF.